The 12 T cell receptor beta chains listed next were all sequenced from one sample in a study of blood T cell repertoires in COVID-19. The data were produced by immunoSEQ multiplex PCR, yet TCRdb's version contains in-frame clones alone and is incomplete. The data hold roughly 240,000 clones, with roughly 85% observed a single time. Sequenced material: PBMCs or T cells enriched from blood (not recorded which). These receptors originate from a woman aged 50 to 65 with acute COVID-19.

The chain employs TRBV7-2 and TRBJ1-1; a possible D gene is TRBD1 (6 bases). CDR3 length equals 13 residues. Trimming shortened V by 5 bases and J by 1 base, and 8 bases separated the two germline ends. Germline V gene lookup returns CDR1 SGHTA and CDR2 FQGNSA. The CDR3 coding sequence is TGTGCCAGCAGCATGACAGGGAACACTGAAGCTTTCTTT. It is translated as CASSMTGNTEAFF.

The chain joins TRBV5-1 to TRBJ2-1, with D tentatively TRBD1 (6 bases). V lost 4 bases and J lost 2, with 13 bases in between. Germline lookup yields CDR1 SGHRS and CDR2 YFSETQ. CDR3 length equals 15 residues. Here the CDR3 DNA reads TGCGCCAGCAGCCTACCAGGGGCCACCTACAATGAGCAGTTCTTC. Amino acids: CASSLPGATYNEQFF.

The chain joins TRBV29-1 to TRBJ1-1; D call uncertain. Deletions cut 2 bases from V and 1 base from J, with 8 bases between. The CDR3 is made up of 13 amino acids. CDR1 and CDR2 from the germline V gene are SQVTM and ANQGSEA. The CDR3 DNA is TGCAGCGTTGAATGGCAGGAGAACACTGAAGCTTTCTTT. It yields the protein CSVEWQENTEAFF.

V gene TRBV7-2 combines with J gene TRBJ2-3; the match to TRBD2 covers 7 bases. The CDR3 has 14 residues. V trimming: 5 bases; J trimming: 3 bases; junction bases outside the gene matches: 5. In germline, CDR1 is SGHTA, CDR2 FQGNSA. The DNA of the CDR3 is TGTGCCAGCAGCCGGGACTACCCGACAGATACGCAGTATTTT. Translating it yields CASSRDYPTDTQYF.

Remarks on this clone: Other DNA sequences from this sample encode an identical CDR3 as well. The rearrangement links TRBV12-3 or TRBV12-4 to TRBJ1-1; no clear D. Trimming pared 3 bases from V and 1 base from J, leaving 6 bases between. This CDR3 contains 13 residues. The CDR3 spells CASSFSGNTEAFF. In DNA form, the CDR3 reads TGTGCCAGCAGTTTCTCGGGGAACACTGAAGCTTTCTTT.

V gene TRBV2 combines with J gene TRBJ1-3; D not certain. CDR1 SNHLY and CDR2 FYNNEI come from the germline V gene. The CDR3 is made up of 15 amino acids. Between the trimmed V and J ends, which lost 4 bases and 2 bases, there was a span of 12 bases. This CDR3 is CASSAEGGPGNTIYF. The CDR3 nucleotides are TGTGCCAGCAGTGCGGAAGGAGGCCCTGGAAACACCATATATTTT.

J is TRBJ1-2 and V is TRBV4-3; D is undetermined. This CDR3 has 14 residues. V was shortened by 1 base and J by 6 bases, with 12 bases between the two germline ends. The germline gives CDR1 LGHNA, CDR2 YSLEER. This CDR3 reads CASSQGRPQDGYTF. The CDR3 DNA reads as TGCGCCAGCAGCCAAGGCCGCCCTCAGGATGGCTACACCTTC.

The chain joins TRBV30 to TRBJ2-7; tentatively, D is TRBD1 (6 bases). The V end lost 5 bases, the J end lost 6 bases, and 14 bases lay between the germline ends. CDR3 length: 12 residues. Germline V lookup: CDR1 GTSNPN, CDR2 SVGIG (reference sequence). This chain's CDR3 is CAWVDRYGEQYF. The CDR3 bases are TGTGCCTGGGTCGACAGGTACGGCGAGCAGTACTTC.

The rearrangement uses TRBV27 and TRBJ1-6; tentatively, D is TRBD1 (5 bases). CDR1 is MNHEY and CDR2 is SMNVEV in the germline V gene (reference sequence). Trimming shortened V by 4 bases and J by 0 bases, and 13 bases separated the two germline ends. The length of the CDR3 is 17 residues. The CDR3 is CASSSTGGSSYNSPLHF. The CDR3 DNA is TGTGCCAGCAGTTCTACGGGGGGGAGCTCCTATAATTCACCCCTCCACTTT.

The chain employs TRBV19 and TRBJ1-1; D gene ambiguous. The germline CDR1 and CDR2 sequences are LNHDA and SQIVND (reference sequence). The CDR3 sequence is 12 residues long. The V end was cut by 6 bases, the J end by 5 bases, with 10 bases between. CDR3 in DNA: TGTGCCAGTAGCACCCGGGTTACTGAAGCTTTCTTT. This codes for CASSTRVTEAFF.

This sequence joins TRBV5-1 and TRBJ1-2, with unresolved D. This CDR3 spans 13 amino acids. V shed 0 bases and J shed 5 bases, with 8 bases lying between them. Germline V gives CDR1 SGHRS, CDR2 YFSETQ. CDR3 sequence (DNA): TGCGCCAGCAGCTTGGGGCCACCTTATGGCTACACCTTC. Amino acids: CASSLGPPYGYTF.

A word on this clone: The same CDR3 also results from other DNA sequences found in this sample. The rearrangement links TRBV30 to TRBJ1-1, with D unresolved. Trimming took off 0 bases at V and 1 base at J, with 6 bases between the two ends. The CDR3 length is 13 residues. Germline CDR1 reads GTSNPN; CDR2 reads SVGIG (reference sequence). The CDR3 region is CAWSVRGNTEAFF. The DNA for the CDR3 is TGTGCCTGGAGTGTACGAGGGAACACTGAAGCTTTCTTT.